The TCR beta chain under discussion was sequenced for a study of a mutant IDH1 vaccine in newly diagnosed glioma. On the study more broadly: Eight vaccinations were given in weeks 1, 3, 5, 7, 11, 15, 19 and 23.

Only in-frame clones appear in the TCRdb table, and some are missing; sequencing was by immunoSEQ multiplex PCR. The table includes some 60,000 clones, around 87% detected once. With regard to this clone: Its antigen is still unknown.

The CDR3 runs to 17 residues. The V end was cut by 5 bases, the J end by 4 bases, with 20 bases between. Germline-derived CDR1 and CDR2 are SEHNR and FQNEAQ (reference sequence). Stated time point: week 23, last vaccination. Doses consisted of 300 ug of mutant IDH1 20-mer peptide each, paired with topical imiquimod. The chain employs TRBV7-9 and TRBJ2-2, with D tentatively TRBD1 or TRBD2 (6 bases each). The clonotype originates from a man aged 35 to 55 with glioma. The material was PBMCs, obtained from a glioma patient whose treatment included an IDH1 peptide vaccine. This chain's CDR3 is CASSPKRGVGSTGELFF. In DNA form, the CDR3 reads TGTGCCAGCAGCCCCAAAAGGGGGGTAGGAAGCACCGGGGAGCTGTTTTTT. Drawing the rest from reference TRBV7-9 and TRBJ2-2, the complete variable domain is DTGVSQNPRHKITKRGQNVTFRCDPISEHNRLYWYRQTLGQGPEFLTYFQNEAQLEKSRLLSDRFSAERPKGSFSTLEIQRTEQGDSAMYLCASSPKRGVGSTGELFFGEGSRLTVL.